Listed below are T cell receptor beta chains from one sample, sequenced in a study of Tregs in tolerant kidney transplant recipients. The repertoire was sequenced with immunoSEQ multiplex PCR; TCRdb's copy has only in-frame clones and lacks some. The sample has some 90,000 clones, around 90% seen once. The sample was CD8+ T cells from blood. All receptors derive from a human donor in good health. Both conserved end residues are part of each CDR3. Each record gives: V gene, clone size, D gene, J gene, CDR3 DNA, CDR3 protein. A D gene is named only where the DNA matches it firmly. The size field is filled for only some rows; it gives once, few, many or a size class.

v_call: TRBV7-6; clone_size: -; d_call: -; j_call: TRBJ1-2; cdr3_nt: TGTGCCAGCAGCTTAGCCTCGACCCCCGTATATGGCTACACCTTC; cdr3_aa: CASSLASTPVYGYTF
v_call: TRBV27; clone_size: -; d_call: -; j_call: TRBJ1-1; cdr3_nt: TGTGCCAGCAGTTTAGGGCTCCGCTACACTGAAGCTTTCTTT; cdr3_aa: CASSLGLRYTEAFF
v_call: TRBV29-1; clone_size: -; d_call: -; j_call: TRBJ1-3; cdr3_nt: TGCAGCGTGAGTACAGCCCGACGGAACACCATATATTTT; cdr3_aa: CSVSTARRNTIYF
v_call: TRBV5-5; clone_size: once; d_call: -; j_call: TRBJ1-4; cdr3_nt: TGTGCCAGCAGCTTCGGTGGGGCAACTAATGAAAAACTGTTTTTT; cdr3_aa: CASSFGGATNEKLFF
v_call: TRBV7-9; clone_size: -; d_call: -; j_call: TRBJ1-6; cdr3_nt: TGTGCCAGCGGCCGTTGGGAGAATTCACCCCTCCACTTT; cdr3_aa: CASGRWENSPLHF
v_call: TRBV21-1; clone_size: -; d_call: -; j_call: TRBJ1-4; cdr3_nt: TGTGCCAGCAACTTACAGGGATCGCGTGAAAAACTGTTTTTT; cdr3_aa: CASNLQGSREKLFF
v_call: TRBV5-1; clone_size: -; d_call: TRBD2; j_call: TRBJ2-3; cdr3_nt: TGCGCCAGCAGCCTCGGACTAGCGGGAGGGGATACGCAGTATTTT; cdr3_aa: CASSLGLAGGDTQYF
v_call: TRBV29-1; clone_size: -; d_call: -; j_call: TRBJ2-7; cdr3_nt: TGCAGCGTTGAAGGCGGACCACACTACGAGCAGTACTTC; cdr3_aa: CSVEGGPHYEQYF
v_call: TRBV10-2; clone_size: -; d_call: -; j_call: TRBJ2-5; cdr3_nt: TGCGCCAGCAGTGAGTGGGGGACACCTCAAGAGACCCAGTACTTC; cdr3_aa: CASSEWGTPQETQYF
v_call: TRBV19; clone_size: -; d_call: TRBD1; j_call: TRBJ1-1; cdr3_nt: TGTGCCAGTATCGACGCGGTCGAGGGGGCCAGCACTGAAGCTTTCTTT; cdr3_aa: CASIDAVEGASTEAFF
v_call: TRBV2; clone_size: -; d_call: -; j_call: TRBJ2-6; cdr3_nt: TGTGCCAGCAAAGGGCCCTCTGGGGCCAACGTCCTGACTTTC; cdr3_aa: CASKGPSGANVLTF
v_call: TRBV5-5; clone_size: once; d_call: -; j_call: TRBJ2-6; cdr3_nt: TGTGCCAGCAGCTTGGAAGGGAGCTCTGGGGCCAACGTCCTGACTTTC; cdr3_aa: CASSLEGSSGANVLTF
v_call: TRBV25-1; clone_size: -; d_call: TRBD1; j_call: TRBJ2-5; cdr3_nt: TGTGCCAGCAGTGAGGGGACAGGGTACCAAGAGACCCAGTACTTC; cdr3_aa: CASSEGTGYQETQYF
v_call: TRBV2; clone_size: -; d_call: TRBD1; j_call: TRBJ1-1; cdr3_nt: TGTGCCAGCAGCAGTACCGCCGATGGGACAGGGCCGAACACTGAAGCTTTCTTT; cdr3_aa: CASSSTADGTGPNTEAFF
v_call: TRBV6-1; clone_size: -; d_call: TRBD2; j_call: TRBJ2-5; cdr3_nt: TGTGCCAGCCCAGGGCGGGAGCGCTTGGAGACCCAGTACTTC; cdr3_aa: CASPGRERLETQYF
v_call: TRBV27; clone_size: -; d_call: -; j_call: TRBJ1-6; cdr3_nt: TGTGCCAGCAGTTTAAATAGTCGGGGGGGCCGTAGGAATTCACCCCTCCACTTT; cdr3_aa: CASSLNSRGGRRNSPLHF
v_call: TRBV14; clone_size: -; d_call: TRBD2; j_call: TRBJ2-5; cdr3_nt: TGTGCCAGCAGCCAAGGACTAGCGGGGGGGGCGGAGACCCAGTACTTC; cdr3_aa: CASSQGLAGGAETQYF
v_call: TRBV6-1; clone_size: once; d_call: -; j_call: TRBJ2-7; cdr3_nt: TGTGCCAGCAGTGAGACCGGGACACTCTACGAGCAGTACTTC; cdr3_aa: CASSETGTLYEQYF
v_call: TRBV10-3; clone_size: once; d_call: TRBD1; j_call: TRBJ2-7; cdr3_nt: TGTGCCATCAGTGAGGTGGTGGGACAGGGCTCCTACGAGCAGTACTTC; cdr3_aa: CAISEVVGQGSYEQYF
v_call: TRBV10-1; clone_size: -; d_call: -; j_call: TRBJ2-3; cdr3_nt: TGCGCCAGCAGTGCGGCCACAGATACGCAGTATTTT; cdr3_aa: CASSAATDTQYF
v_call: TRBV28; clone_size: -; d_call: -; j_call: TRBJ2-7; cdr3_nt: TGTGCCAGCAGTTTCAAAGTTGTACAGCTCTCCTACGAGCAGTACTTC; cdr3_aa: CASSFKVVQLSYEQYF
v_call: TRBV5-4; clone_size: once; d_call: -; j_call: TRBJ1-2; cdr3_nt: TGTGCCAGCAGCTTTGGACACAACTATGGCTACACCTTC; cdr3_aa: CASSFGHNYGYTF
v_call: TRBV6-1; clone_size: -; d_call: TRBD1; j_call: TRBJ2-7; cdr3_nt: TGTGCCAGCAGCCTGACAGGGGGGACCTCCTACGAGCAGTACTTC; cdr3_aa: CASSLTGGTSYEQYF
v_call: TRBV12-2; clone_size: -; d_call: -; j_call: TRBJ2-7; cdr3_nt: TGTGCAAGTCGCTTAGCCCTCCCGGGACAGGGGGGTTACGAGCAGTACTTC; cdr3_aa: CASRLALPGQGGYEQYF
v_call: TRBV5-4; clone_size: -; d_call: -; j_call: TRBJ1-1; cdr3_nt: TGTGCCAGCAGCTTGGCCCTGGGTCATGGCGTGGACACTGAAGCTTTCTTT; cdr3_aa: CASSLALGHGVDTEAFF
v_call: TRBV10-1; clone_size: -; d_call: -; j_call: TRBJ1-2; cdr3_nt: TGCGCCAGCAGTGGGGACCTCTATGGCTACACCTTC; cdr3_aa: CASSGDLYGYTF
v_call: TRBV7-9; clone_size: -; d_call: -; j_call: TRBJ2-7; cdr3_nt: TGTGCCAGCAGCTTAGACAAGGTGTACGAGCAGTACTTC; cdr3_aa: CASSLDKVYEQYF
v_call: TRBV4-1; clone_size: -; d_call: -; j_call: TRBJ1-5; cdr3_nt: TGCGCCAGCAGCCCGAATGTAGGGGCTTCGAGCAATCAGCCCCAGCATTTT; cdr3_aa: CASSPNVGASSNQPQHF
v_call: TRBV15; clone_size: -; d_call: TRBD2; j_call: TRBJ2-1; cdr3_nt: TGTGCCACCAGCAGAGGAGGGACTAGCGGTTACAATGAGCAGTTCTTC; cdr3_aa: CATSRGGTSGYNEQFF
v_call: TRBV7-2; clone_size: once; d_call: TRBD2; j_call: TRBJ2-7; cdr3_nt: TGTGCCAGCAGCCCTTGGACTAGCGGGGCCGGGGACGAGCAGTACTTC; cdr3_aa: CASSPWTSGAGDEQYF
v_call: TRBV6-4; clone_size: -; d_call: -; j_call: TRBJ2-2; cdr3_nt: TGTGCCAGCAGTGCCGCTAGCCGAGGCCGCCCCGGGGAGCTGTTTTTT; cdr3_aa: CASSAASRGRPGELFF
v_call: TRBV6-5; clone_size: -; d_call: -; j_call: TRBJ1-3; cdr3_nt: TGTGCCAGCAGTTGGGGCATCTCTGGAAACACCATATATTTT; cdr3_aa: CASSWGISGNTIYF